The present entry profiles one TCR beta chain with its context. The sample is drawn from a study of blood T cell repertoires in COVID-19. Study-wide background: In each case, the material was cDNA or gDNA derived from T cells, B-cell-depleted T cells, or PBMCs.

Per the original methods: Amplification with reference gene primers provided the estimates of nucleated cell counts. The method was immunoSEQ multiplex PCR; TCRdb's version includes in-frame clones alone and lacks a portion of them. Clone size and V and J calls were adopted from that table, with D and trimming inferred from the DNA. The sample lists some 190,000 clones, 76% occurring once. V lost 8 bases, J lost 5 bases, and 15 bases lay in between. Germline V lookup: CDR1 MDHEN, CDR2 SYDVKM. This CDR3 is built from 13 residues. Study members were between roughly 18 and 89 years old and lived in 24 US regions.

Source material: PBMCs or T cells enriched from blood (not recorded which). This clonotype originated in a woman in her forties or fifties with acute COVID-19. The chain has TRBV28 and TRBJ1-2; D ambiguous. This chain's CDR3 is CASARGPKYGYTF. The CDR3 DNA follows: TGTGCCAGCGCCCGAGGGCCGAAATATGGCTACACCTTC.